This TCR beta chain was retrieved from a study of blood T cell repertoires in COVID-19. This CDR3 has 16 residues. Germline V gene lookup returns CDR1 LNHDA and CDR2 SQIVND (reference sequence). Unmatched junction bases numbered 7, after V lost 3 bases and J lost 0 bases. Data came from immunoSEQ multiplex PCR; TCRdb stores just in-frame clones and leaves some out. The sample yields 90,000 to 150,000 clones, 85% to 90% seen once. The clonotype was recovered from a human donor with acute or convalescent COVID-19. The donor label of this sample is uncertain. J is TRBJ1-1 and V is TRBV19; the match to TRBD1 covers 7 bases. What was sequenced was peripheral blood. This CDR3 is CASSMFGGQMNTEAFF. Written as DNA, the CDR3 is TGTGCCAGTAGTATGTTTGGGGGACAGATGAACACTGAAGCTTTCTTT.